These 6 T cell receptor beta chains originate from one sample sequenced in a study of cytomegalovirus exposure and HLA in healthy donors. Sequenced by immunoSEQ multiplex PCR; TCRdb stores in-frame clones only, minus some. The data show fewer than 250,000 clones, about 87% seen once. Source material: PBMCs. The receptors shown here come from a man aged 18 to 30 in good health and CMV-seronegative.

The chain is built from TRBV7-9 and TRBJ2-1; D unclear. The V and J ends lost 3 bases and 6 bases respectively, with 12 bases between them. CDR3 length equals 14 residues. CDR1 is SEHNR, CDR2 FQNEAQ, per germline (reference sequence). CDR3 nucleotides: TGTGCCAGCAGCTTGGCCGGGTCGCCCAATGAGCAGTTCTTC. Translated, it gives CASSLAGSPNEQFF.

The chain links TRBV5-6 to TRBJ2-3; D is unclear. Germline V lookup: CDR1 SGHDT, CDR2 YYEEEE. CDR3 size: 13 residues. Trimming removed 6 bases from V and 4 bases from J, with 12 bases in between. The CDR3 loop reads CASTPERADTQYF. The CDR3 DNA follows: TGTGCCAGCACCCCCGAGAGAGCAGATACGCAGTATTTT.

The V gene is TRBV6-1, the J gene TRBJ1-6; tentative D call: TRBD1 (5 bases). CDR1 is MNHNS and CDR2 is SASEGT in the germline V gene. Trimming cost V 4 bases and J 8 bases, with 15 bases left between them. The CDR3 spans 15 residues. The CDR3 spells CASSAYRFGDSPLHF. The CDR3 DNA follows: TGTGCCAGCAGTGCCTACAGGTTCGGTGATTCACCCCTCCACTTT.

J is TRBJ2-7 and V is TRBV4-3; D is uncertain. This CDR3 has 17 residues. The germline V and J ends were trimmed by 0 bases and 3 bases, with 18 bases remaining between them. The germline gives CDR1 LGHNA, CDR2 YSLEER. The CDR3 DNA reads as TGCGCCAGCAGCCAAGAACATTCCCCGACTGGTTTCTACGAGCAGTACTTC. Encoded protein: CASSQEHSPTGFYEQYF.

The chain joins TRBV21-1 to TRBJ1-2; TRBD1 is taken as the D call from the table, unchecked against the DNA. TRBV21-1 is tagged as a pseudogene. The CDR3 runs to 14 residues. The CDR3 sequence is CASSRLQGWDGYTF. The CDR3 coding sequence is TGTGCCAGCAGCAGACTACAGGGCTGGGATGGCTACACCTTC.

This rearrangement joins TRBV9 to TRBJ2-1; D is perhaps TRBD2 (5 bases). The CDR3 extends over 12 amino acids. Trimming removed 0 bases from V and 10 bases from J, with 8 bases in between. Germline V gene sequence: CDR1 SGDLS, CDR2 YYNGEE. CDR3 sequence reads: CASSVGETEQFF. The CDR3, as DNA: TGTGCCAGCAGCGTAGGGGAGACCGAGCAGTTCTTC.